This T cell receptor beta chain was retrieved from a study of blood T cell repertoires in COVID-19. The overall study: Acute-phase and convalescent COVID-19 samples originated in the United States, Italy and Spain. The analysed material was cDNA or gDNA that came from T cells, B-cell-depleted T cells, or PBMCs.

Per the authors' pipeline: Estimates of nucleated cell counts were drawn from the amplification of reference gene primers. Measured with immunoSEQ multiplex PCR; TCRdb has only the in-frame clones, and not every one. That table gives V, J and clone size, and the DNA gave D and trimming. This sample has about 50,000 clones, with approximately 81% found just once. V was cut by 0 bases and J by 0 bases, with 8 bases left in between. CDR3 length: 15 amino acids. CDR1 and CDR2 (germline): SGHDN, FVKESK. This chain joins TRBV14 and TRBJ1-1; the D is unclear. The TCR originated in a woman in her sixties with acute or convalescent COVID-19. Input material: peripheral blood. This CDR3 is CASSQDEAVNTEAFF. The CDR3 DNA reads TGTGCCAGCAGCCAAGATGAGGCGGTGAACACTGAAGCTTTCTTT. Using reference TRBV14 and TRBJ1-1 for the parts outside the CDR3, the full variable domain is EAGVTQFPSHSVIEKGQTVTLRCDPISGHDNLYWYRRVMGKEIKFLLHFVKESKQDESGMPNNRFLAERTGGTYSTLKVQPAELEDSGVYFCASSQDEAVNTEAFFGQGTRLTVV.